The 29 T cell receptor beta chains below come from one sample, sequenced in a study of T cell responses to AZD1222 COVID-19 vaccine. Using immunoSEQ multiplex PCR, the repertoire was profiled, and TCRdb retains in-frame clones only, with some absent. Among tens of thousands of clones listed, around three quarters were seen once. Sequenced here: peripheral blood, sampled on day 0 of AZD1222 vaccination. The receptors were gathered from an adult in good health.

This clone was observed a few times. In DNA form, the CDR3 reads TGTGCCAGCAGGGAGAAAGGTGAAGGGATCTATGGCTACACCTTC. It yields the protein CASREKGEGIYGYTF. The gene calls are TRBV2 and TRBJ1-2; D is unclear. From germline, CDR1 is SNHLY and CDR2 FYNNEI. This CDR3 comprises 15 residues. With 6 bases removed from V and 4 bases from J, the gap between germline ends came to 18 bases.

The chain is built from TRBV28 and TRBJ1-5; D might be TRBD1 (5 bases). Germline CDR1 is MDHEN and CDR2 is SYDVKM. V shed 5 bases and J shed 4 bases, with 9 bases lying between them. The CDR3 is 13 residues long. CDR3 coding DNA: TGTGCCAGCAGTGGGGGGGGGAATCAGCCCCAGCATTTT. As protein: CASSGGGNQPQHF.

The CDR3 reads CSVGGATNEKLFF. In DNA form, the CDR3 reads TGCAGCGTTGGGGGAGCAACTAATGAAAAACTGTTTTTT. The gene calls are TRBV29-1 and TRBJ1-4; D gene unclear. V lost 4 bases and J 0 bases, leaving 6 bases between the germline ends. Per germline, CDR1 SQVTM and CDR2 ANQGSEA. This CDR3 has 13 amino acids.

This chain uses TRBV27 with TRBJ2-1, with D possibly matching TRBD1 (5 bases). Germline CDR1 is MNHEY and CDR2 is SMNVEV (reference sequence). This CDR3 comprises 15 residues. V lost 6 bases and J 9 bases, leaving 21 bases between the germline ends. In DNA, the CDR3 is TGTGCCAGCAGATTCCGGCCAGGGTCAGGGTTTGAGCAGTTCTTC. Translating it yields CASRFRPGSGFEQFF.

The chain links TRBV30 to TRBJ2-7; D is perhaps TRBD2 (5 bases). CDR1 and CDR2 from the germline V gene are GTSNPN and SVGIG (reference sequence). V was clipped by 3 bases and J by 3 bases, with 15 bases between them. The length of the CDR3 is 14 residues. The CDR3 sequence is CAWSPSGSHYEQYF. The CDR3 coding sequence is TGTGCCTGGAGCCCATCGGGGTCTCACTACGAGCAGTACTTC.

The V call is TRBV6-5, the J call TRBJ1-2; the D is unclear. CDR1 and CDR2 from the germline V gene are MNHEY and SVGAGI. The V end was cut by 2 bases, the J end by 0 bases, with 13 bases between. The CDR3 spans 16 residues. The CDR3: CASSYPQKQANYGYTF. The CDR3 DNA follows: TGTGCCAGCAGTTACCCCCAAAAACAAGCTAACTATGGCTACACCTTC.

The chain couples TRBV27 to TRBJ2-7; 7 bases are a match to TRBD1. The trim removed 4 bases at V and 6 bases at J, leaving 12 bases unmatched. CDR3 size: 15 residues. Per germline, CDR1 MNHEY and CDR2 SMNVEV (reference sequence). CDR3 residues: CASSSTGAGEGEQYF. As DNA, the CDR3 is TGTGCCAGCAGTTCCACAGGGGCGGGTGAGGGCGAGCAGTACTTC.

V gene TRBV4-1 combines with J gene TRBJ2-3; 12 nucleotides agree with TRBD2. The CDR3 loop spans 17 amino acids. CDR1 and CDR2 (germline): MGHRA, YSYEKL. Losses at the gene ends were 1 base for V and 2 bases for J; bases not matched to a gene: 4. The CDR3 bases are TGCGCCAGCAGCCAAGGTGGACTAGCGGGGAACACAGATACGCAGTATTTT. This gives the protein CASSQGGLAGNTDTQYF.

The chain combines TRBV10-1 with TRBJ1-6; a possible D gene is TRBD1 (5 bases). V lost 2 bases, J lost 4 bases, and 6 bases lay in between. Germline V gene sequence: CDR1 WNHNN, CDR2 SYGVQD (reference sequence). There are 14 residues in the CDR3. CDR3 coding DNA: TGCGCCAGCAGTGAGGCAGGGTATAATTCACCCCTCCACTTT. Amino acid sequence: CASSEAGYNSPLHF.

The gene calls are TRBV5-4 and TRBJ2-1; either TRBD1 or TRBD2 may fit D (6 bases each). CDR1 and CDR2 from the germline V gene are SGHNT and YYREEE (reference sequence). The CDR3 extends over 15 amino acids. The germline V and J ends were trimmed by 4 bases and 8 bases, with 19 bases remaining between them. CDR3 protein: CASSKGGGAADEQFF. The CDR3 bases are TGTGCCAGCAGCAAGGGGGGCGGGGCCGCCGATGAGCAGTTCTTC. Together with reference TRBV5-4 and TRBJ2-1, the CDR3 gives the full variable domain: ETGVTQSPTHLIKTRGQQVTLRCSSQSGHNTVSWYQQALGQGPQFIFQYYREEENGRGNFPPRFSGLQFPNYSSELNVNALELDDSALYLCASSKGGGAADEQFFGPGTRLTVL.

The chain has TRBV7-9 and TRBJ1-3; tentative D call: TRBD1 (6 bases). CDR1 is SEHNR and CDR2 is FQNEAQ in the germline V gene (reference sequence). Trimming took off 3 bases at V and 3 bases at J, with 12 bases between the two ends. The length of the CDR3 is 15 residues. This CDR3 is CASSFGQSHGNTIYF. CDR3 in DNA: TGTGCCAGCAGCTTCGGACAGAGCCATGGAAACACCATATATTTT.

The chain is built from TRBV5-1 and TRBJ2-2, with D maybe TRBD2 (6 bases). There are 15 residues in the CDR3. Germline V CDR1 and CDR2: SGHRS, YFSETQ. V lost 0 bases and J 4 bases, leaving 10 bases between the germline ends. Here the CDR3 DNA reads TGCGCCAGCAGCTTGGGTAGGGGAGGCACCGGGGAGCTGTTTTTT. Its translation is CASSLGRGGTGELFF.

The rearrangement uses TRBV5-1 and TRBJ1-1; D is perhaps TRBD1 (5 bases). CDR1 and CDR2 from the germline V gene are SGHRS and YFSETQ. CDR3 size: 13 residues. The ends were cut back, 4 bases at V and 4 bases at J, with 11 bases in the middle. CDR3 protein: CASSRDLGTEAFF. In nucleotides, the CDR3 is TGCGCCAGCAGCCGGGACCTCGGCACTGAAGCTTTCTTT.

The chain has TRBV19 and TRBJ1-4; D unclear. Germline CDR1 reads LNHDA; CDR2 reads SQIVND (reference sequence). This CDR3 has 13 amino acids. V dropped 8 bases and J dropped 7 bases, with 14 bases sitting between them. The CDR3: CASSRNGGEKLFF. The CDR3 DNA is TGTGCCAGTTCGAGGAATGGAGGTGAAAAACTGTTTTTT. Looking up the rest from reference TRBV19 and TRBJ1-4 gives the full variable domain: DGGITQSPKYLFRKEGQNVTLSCEQNLNHDAMYWYRQDPGQGLRLIYYSQIVNDFQKGDIAEGYSVSREKKESFPLTVTSAQKNPTAFYLCASSRNGGEKLFFGSGTQLSVL.

The V gene is TRBV4-1, the J gene TRBJ1-2; D is undetermined. V was cut by 0 bases and J by 0 bases, with 5 bases left in between. The CDR3 has 14 amino acids. Germline lookup yields CDR1 MGHRA and CDR2 YSYEKL. The CDR3 nucleotides are TGCGCCAGCAGCCAAGATAGAGCTAACTATGGCTACACCTTC. Translated, it gives CASSQDRANYGYTF.

V is TRBV27 and J is TRBJ1-6; no definite D call. Per germline, CDR1 MNHEY and CDR2 SMNVEV (reference sequence). The CDR3 runs 14 residues. Trimming shortened V by 5 bases and J by 0 bases, and 5 bases separated the two germline ends. For the CDR3, the DNA is TGTGCCAGCAGTCCAGGCTCCTATAATTCACCCCTCCACTTT. Translating gives CASSPGSYNSPLHF.

The chain carries TRBV6-5 and TRBJ1-6, with 7 positions matching TRBD1. Germline V gene data show CDR1 as MNHEY and CDR2 as SVGAGI. The trim removed 8 bases at V and 7 bases at J, leaving 2 bases unmatched. The CDR3 sequence is 12 residues long. The CDR3 loop is CASSRGNSPLHF. DNA of the CDR3: TGTGCCAGCTCCAGGGGGAATTCACCCCTCCACTTT.

A few counts support this clone. One junction end does not reproduce the germline sequence, and a read error may be involved. This rearrangement joins TRBV11-2 to TRBJ1-2; 7 positions agree with TRBD1. The CDR3 is 15 amino acids. Germline CDR1 is SGHAT and CDR2 is FQNNGV. The CDR3 DNA is TGTGCCAGCAGCATAGACAGAGGGGGCTACTATGGCTACACCTTC. The encoded protein is CASSIDRGGYYGYTF.

This chain links TRBV7-9 with TRBJ1-4; D remains unclear. CDR3 length: 15 amino acids. V was pared by 6 bases and J by 0 bases, with 11 bases between. Germline V gene data show CDR1 as SEHNR and CDR2 as FQNEAQ (reference sequence). As DNA, the CDR3 is TGTGCCAGCAGTTTGGGGTCCTCAACTAATGAAAAACTGTTTTTT. Translating gives CASSLGSSTNEKLFF.

This chain uses TRBV7-2 with TRBJ2-5; possible D gene TRBD1, 7 bases. Germline V gene lookup returns CDR1 SGHTA and CDR2 FQGNSA. V was clipped by 2 bases and J by 2 bases, with 15 bases between them. The CDR3 is 16 amino acids. CDR3 bases: TGTGCCAGCAGCTTATGGAGCAGGGGGGTTCAAGAGACCCAGTACTTC. Its protein product is CASSLWSRGVQETQYF. The full variable domain, completed using reference TRBV7-2 and TRBJ2-5, is GAGVSQSPSNKVTEKGKDVELRCDPISGHTALYWYRQSLGQGLEFLIYFQGNSAPDKSGLPSDRFSAERTGGSVSTLTIQRTQQEDSAVYLCASSLWSRGVQETQYFGPGTRLLVL.

This chain links TRBV6-6 with TRBJ2-1; 7 nucleotides align to TRBD2. In germline, CDR1 is MNHNY, CDR2 SVGAGI (reference sequence). Trimming at V came to 6 bases and at J to 6 bases, leaving 8 bases not matched to a gene. This CDR3 comprises 14 residues. CDR3 sequence (DNA): TGTGCCAGCAGAGGACTAGAGTCGGTCAATGAGCAGTTCTTC. Residues: CASRGLESVNEQFF.

This clone was counted once. This chain joins TRBV6-5 and TRBJ1-2, with 10 bases identical to TRBD1. J gave up 8 bases and V 2 bases, and 5 bases lay outside the gene matches. CDR1 is MNHEY, CDR2 SVGAGI, per germline. The CDR3 is 14 residues long. CDR3 sequence: CASSYADRGQGYTF. DNA of the CDR3: TGTGCCAGCAGTTACGCAGACAGGGGGCAAGGCTACACCTTC.

The V call is TRBV19, the J call TRBJ2-3; 7 bases are a match to TRBD1. Per the germline V gene, CDR1 is LNHDA and CDR2 is SQIVND (reference sequence). With 6 bases clipped from V and 0 bases from J, the junction kept 0 bases outside the gene matches. This CDR3 has 13 residues. The CDR3 region is CASRQGSTDTQYF. In DNA form, the CDR3 reads TGTGCCAGTAGACAGGGGAGCACAGATACGCAGTATTTT.

This chain joins TRBV18 and TRBJ2-2, with 9 bases aligning to TRBD2. The CDR3 runs to 16 residues. CDR1 KGHSH and CDR2 LQKENI come from the germline V gene. The V and J ends lost 0 bases and 7 bases, in that order; junction bases with no gene match: 6. The CDR3 DNA reads TGTGCCAGCTCACCACCGGCTAGCGGGATCGGCGGGGAGCTGTTTTTT. This gives the protein CASSPPASGIGGELFF.

CDR3: CASSYGPDPRSPLHF. Written as DNA, the CDR3 is TGTGCCAGCAGTTATGGGCCCGACCCCCGGTCACCCCTCCACTTT. J is TRBJ1-6 and V is TRBV6-5; D gene uncertain. CDR3 length equals 15 residues. The V end lost 3 bases, the J end lost 10 bases, and 16 bases lay between the germline ends. The germline gives CDR1 MNHEY, CDR2 SVGAGI.

V usage is TRBV27 and J usage is TRBJ1-5; TRBD1 might be the D (6 bases). V was pared by 2 bases and J by 7 bases, with 12 bases between. Germline CDR1 and CDR2: MNHEY and SMNVEV (reference sequence). CDR3 size: 14 residues. The DNA of the CDR3 is TGTGCCAGCAGTTTACGGCAGGGGTTGCAGCCCCAGCATTTT. Translating it yields CASSLRQGLQPQHF.

This chain uses TRBV2 with TRBJ1-1; 9 nucleotides match TRBD1. Germline CDR1 reads SNHLY; CDR2 reads FYNNEI. The CDR3 runs to 14 residues. V gave up 6 bases and J gave up 4 bases; unmatched junction bases: 6. The CDR3 DNA follows: TGTGCCAGCAGGACAGGGGGGGATGGCACTGAAGCTTTCTTT. Amino acid sequence: CASRTGGDGTEAFF.

V and J are TRBV7-3 and TRBJ1-1; D unresolved. CDR3 length: 14 residues. Per germline, CDR1 SGHTA and CDR2 FQGTGA. Trimming pared 5 bases from V and 1 base from J, leaving 11 bases between. The chain's CDR3 is CASSPRAGNTEAFF. In nucleotides, the CDR3 is TGTGCCAGCAGCCCAAGGGCGGGGAACACTGAAGCTTTCTTT.

The chain couples TRBV27 to TRBJ2-5, with D possibly TRBD2 on 6 matching bases. The germline V gene has CDR1 MNHEY and CDR2 SMNVEV (reference sequence). The CDR3 runs to 13 residues. Trimming took 7 bases from V and 7 from J, leaving 16 bases between them. The CDR3 protein is CASTSDGGGTQYF. The CDR3 bases are TGTGCCAGCACATCCGACGGGGGTGGGACCCAGTACTTC.